This TCR beta chain was recorded in a study of chemoradiotherapy in HPV16-positive cancers. The germline V gene encodes CDR1 MGHDK and CDR2 SYGVNS. The CDR3 is made up of 15 amino acids. With V trimmed by 4 bases and J by 3 bases, 3 bases remained unmatched. Only in-frame clones appear in the TCRdb table, and some are missing; sequencing was by immunoSEQ multiplex PCR. The sample lists about 11,000 clones; 75% were seen once. J is TRBJ2-2 and V is TRBV25-1; 9 bases map to TRBD1. This clonotype was obtained from a human donor with HPV-associated anogenital cancer. Sampling was carried out from a patient who underwent chemoradiotherapy. The CDR3: CASSVGDRDTGELFF. CDR3 DNA: TGTGCCAGCAGTGTAGGGGACAGGGACACCGGGGAGCTGTTTTTT.